Following are 26 T cell receptor beta chains from one sample sequenced in a study of early T cells in non-severe SARS-CoV-2 infection. TCRdb re-called the 5' RACE reads with MiXCR, one entry per CDR3 protein. The sample includes 98,000 or so distinct CDR3 sequences, about 10% seen only once; the top ten take roughly 5%. Input material: whole blood. The receptors come from an adult who was a healthcare worker with PCR-confirmed SARS-CoV-2 infection or an uninfected control (not recorded which).

This clonotype has just a few counts. The chain joins TRBV10-2 to TRBJ2-6; 7 bases match TRBD1. With 2 bases clipped from V and 0 bases from J, the junction kept 4 bases outside the gene matches. This CDR3 comprises 17 residues. The germline V gene has CDR1 WSHSY and CDR2 SAAADI. DNA of the CDR3: TGCGCCAGCAGTGAGACCGGGACAGCCTCTGGGGCCAACGTCCTGACTTTC. Translated, it gives CASSETGTASGANVLTF.

This clonotype was counted between two and nine times. The chain is built from TRBV11-2 and TRBJ1-2; D might be TRBD1 (5 bases). The CDR3 spans 14 residues. Trimming removed 4 bases at V and 2 bases at J, with 11 bases between. The V gene's germline CDR1 is SGHAT and CDR2 FQNNGV. CDR3 nucleotides: TGTGCCAGCAGCTCCGGGACTTGGAACTATGGCTACACCTTC. Protein sequence: CASSSGTWNYGYTF.

This clonotype was observed many times. This chain links TRBV24-1 with TRBJ2-3; tentative D call: TRBD2 (5 bases). Trimming removed 4 bases at V and 2 bases at J, with 12 bases between. Germline V lookup: CDR1 KGHDR, CDR2 SFDVKD. The CDR3 sequence is 15 residues long. In nucleotides, the CDR3 is TGTGCCACCAGTGACCCACTCGGACTCACAGATACGCAGTATTTT. It encodes CATSDPLGLTDTQYF.

This clonotype was seen a handful of times. CDR3 sequence: CASSFLAGGKEQYF. The CDR3 DNA follows: TGTGCCAGCAGTTTCCTAGCGGGGGGGAAAGAGCAGTACTTC. The J gene is TRBJ2-7, the V gene TRBV12-3 or TRBV12-4, with 12 bases that match TRBD2. Unmatched junction bases numbered 4, after V lost 3 bases and J lost 7 bases. This CDR3 region has 14 residues.

This clonotype showed up many times. The gene calls are TRBV5-5 and TRBJ2-7; 9 bases are a match to TRBD1. CDR1 is SGHKS and CDR2 is YYEKEE in the germline V gene (reference sequence). The CDR3 length is 17 residues. Germline trimming cut 4 bases from V and 3 bases from J; bases unmatched to any gene: 14. Here the CDR3 DNA reads TGTGCCAGCAGCAAGGCCCCGCCCGGACAGGGGTTCTACGAGCAGTACTTC. It translates to CASSKAPPGQGFYEQYF. Combining the CDR3 with reference TRBV5-5 and TRBJ2-7 gives the whole variable domain DAGVTQSPTHLIKTRGQQVTLRCSPISGHKSVSWYQQVLGQGPQFIFQYYEKEERGRGNFPDRFSARQFPNYSSELNVNALLLGDSALYLCASSKAPPGQGFYEQYFGPGTRLTVT.

This clonotype was counted many times. The rearrangement uses TRBV13 and TRBJ2-1; the D gene is possibly TRBD2 (7 bases). V lost 1 base to trimming and J lost 8 bases, with 15 bases between them. The CDR3 has 15 residues. Germline CDR1 reads PRHDT; CDR2 reads FYEKMQ (reference sequence). As DNA, the CDR3 is TGTGCCAGCAGCTTAGCCGGAGGGGGGGACTATGAGCAGTTCTTC. Amino acids: CASSLAGGGDYEQFF.

V and J are TRBV30 and TRBJ1-4; D perhaps matches TRBD1 (6 bases). The CDR3 is 13 amino acids. Germline V gene sequence: CDR1 GTSNPN, CDR2 SVGIG (reference sequence). V was pared by 3 bases and J by 3 bases, with 8 bases between. The CDR3 is CAWSRGPNEKLFF. CDR3 in DNA: TGTGCCTGGAGCAGGGGCCCTAATGAAAAACTGTTTTTT.

This clonotype was observed a handful of times. The rearrangement uses TRBV6-5 and TRBJ2-1, with 10 bases matching TRBD2. V lost 5 bases to trimming and J lost 4 bases; unmatched junction nucleotides: 8. Germline V gene lookup returns CDR1 MNHEY and CDR2 SVGAGI. The CDR3 loop spans 16 amino acids. The CDR3 sequence is CASSPYLAGEYNEQFF. The CDR3 DNA reads TGTGCCAGCAGTCCATATCTAGCGGGGGAATACAATGAGCAGTTCTTC.

This clonotype has a count of ten or more. The chain carries TRBV20-1 and TRBJ2-1; D remains unclear. Trimming removed 2 bases from V and 7 bases from J, with 6 bases in between. This CDR3 spans 11 amino acids. Germline lookup yields CDR1 DFQATT and CDR2 SNEGSKA (reference sequence). The CDR3 DNA follows: TGCAGTGCTAGACTAGTGAATGAGCAGTTCTTC. This codes for CSARLVNEQFF.

The chain combines TRBV6-6 with TRBJ2-7; D gene ambiguous. Germline CDR1 is MNHNY and CDR2 is SVGAGI (reference sequence). V was cut by 2 bases and J by 6 bases, with 11 bases left in between. This CDR3 has 13 amino acids. CDR3 protein: CASSYRAAVEQYF. Here the CDR3 DNA reads TGTGCCAGCAGTTACCGGGCAGCCGTCGAGCAGTACTTC.

This clonotype appeared many times. The V and J genes are TRBV5-1 and TRBJ2-5, with 11 bases matching TRBD1. The J segment lost 4 bases and the V segment lost 0 bases, leaving 11 bases of the junction unmatched. Germline assignment: CDR1 SGHRS and CDR2 YFSETQ. There are 18 residues in the CDR3. The DNA of the CDR3 is TGCGCCAGCAGCTTGGCTCCGTTCGGGGGACAGGGGGTAGAGACCCAGTACTTC. Amino acids: CASSLAPFGGQGVETQYF. The whole variable domain, filled in from reference TRBV5-1 and TRBJ2-5, reads KAGVTQTPRYLIKTRGQQVTLSCSPISGHRSVSWYQQTPGQGLQFLFEYFSETQRNKGNFPGRFSGRQFSNSRSEMNVSTLELGDSALYLCASSLAPFGGQGVETQYFGPGTRLLVL.

This chain connects TRBV29-1 to TRBJ1-5; tentatively, D is TRBD1 (5 bases). The germline CDR1 and CDR2 sequences are SQVTM and ANQGSEA. Trimming removed 4 bases at V and 3 bases at J, with 13 bases between. CDR3 length: 14 amino acids. CDR3 protein: CSVGGGGNNQPQHF. The CDR3 nucleotides read TGCAGCGTTGGGGGCGGGGGAAACAATCAGCCCCAGCATTTT.

This clonotype has more than one count but fewer than ten. V is TRBV6-5 and J is TRBJ2-1, with D unresolved. The CDR3 has 14 amino acids. Germline values: CDR1 MNHEY, CDR2 SVGAGI. Deletions cut 2 bases from V and 2 bases from J, with 7 bases between. CDR3 nucleotides: TGTGCCAGCAGTTACGGTACGACCTACAATGAGCAGTTCTTC. Encoded protein: CASSYGTTYNEQFF.

The table lists this clonotype with a few counts. The chain combines TRBV20-1 with TRBJ2-1; tentatively, D is TRBD2 (5 bases). From germline, CDR1 is DFQATT and CDR2 SNEGSKA (reference sequence). V dropped 3 bases and J dropped 8 bases, with 14 bases sitting between them. CDR3 length equals 13 residues. CDR3 bases: TGCAGTGCTAGTCTTCGAGGGATCTATGAGCAGTTCTTC. Translation gives CSASLRGIYEQFF.

The chain recombines TRBV12-5 with TRBJ2-1; TRBD2 aligns across 9 bases. After removal of 10 bases from V and 0 bases from J, the junction contained 10 bases not matched to a gene. Per the germline V gene, CDR1 is LGHNT and CDR2 is FRNRAP. CDR3 length equals 16 residues. CDR3 loop: CATQSAGGNSYNEQFF. CDR3 coding DNA: TGTGCTACCCAATCGGCGGGAGGGAACTCCTACAATGAGCAGTTCTTC.

This clonotype appeared a few times. The chain couples TRBV20-1 to TRBJ2-3; no firm D call. The CDR3 is 13 residues long. The germline V and J ends were trimmed by 5 bases and 0 bases, with 9 bases remaining between them. The V gene's germline CDR1 is DFQATT and CDR2 SNEGSKA (reference sequence). The CDR3 protein is CSASEASTDTQYF. CDR3 in DNA: TGCAGTGCTTCGGAAGCTAGCACAGATACGCAGTATTTT.

The table lists this clonotype with a few counts. The V and J genes are TRBV28 and TRBJ1-1; D unresolved. The CDR3 covers 14 residues. Germline assignment: CDR1 MDHEN and CDR2 SYDVKM. V was pared by 3 bases and J by 1 base, with 9 bases between. The CDR3 region is CASSFRRPNTEAFF. The CDR3 DNA reads as TGTGCCAGCAGTTTCCGACGGCCGAACACTGAAGCTTTCTTT. The full variable domain, in which reference TRBV28 and TRBJ1-1 provide the parts outside the CDR3, is DVKVTQSSRYLVKRTGEKVFLECVQDMDHENMFWYRQDPGLGLRLIYFSYDVKMKEKGDIPEGYSVSREKKERFSLILESASTNQTSMYLCASSFRRPNTEAFFGQGTRLTVV.

J is TRBJ2-2 and V is TRBV12-3 or TRBV12-4; D gene uncertain. V gave up 6 bases and J gave up 1 base, with 12 bases separating them. This CDR3 has 15 amino acids. CDR3 nucleotide sequence: TGTGCCAGCAGAAGACCGCCGCAGAACACCGGGGAGCTGTTTTTT. Encoded protein: CASRRPPQNTGELFF.

Many counts were recorded for this clonotype. This chain joins TRBV6-2 or TRBV6-3 and TRBJ2-1; 11 bases agree with TRBD2. The CDR3 is 18 amino acids. J lost 5 bases, V lost 6 bases, and 15 bases had no gene match. Germline CDR1 MNHEY, CDR2 SVGEGT. In DNA, the CDR3 is TGTGCCAGCAGCTCCTTTCGCCGTACTAGCGGGAGTCACAATGAGCAGTTCTTC. This translates into CASSSFRRTSGSHNEQFF.

The rearrangement links TRBV13 to TRBJ1-5; no firm D call. The CDR3 covers 14 residues. V was clipped by 1 base and J by 4 bases, with 8 bases between them. Germline CDR1 and CDR2: PRHDT and FYEKMQ (reference sequence). CDR3 in DNA: TGTGCCAGCAGCTTAGAAGCTCCGAATCAGCCCCAGCATTTT. Translating it yields CASSLEAPNQPQHF.

This CDR3 reads CASSQGSTDTQYF. For the CDR3, the DNA is TGTGCCAGCAGCCAGGGATCCACAGATACGCAGTATTTT. The V and J genes are TRBV4-2 and TRBJ2-3; D call uncertain. Trimming took off 3 bases at V and 2 bases at J, with 6 bases between the two ends. CDR1 and CDR2 (germline): LGHNA, YNFKEQ. The length of the CDR3 is 13 residues.

The chain combines TRBV20-1 with TRBJ2-2; TRBD2 matches 8 bases. The CDR3 covers 15 residues. V lost 6 bases and J lost 0; bases outside the gene matches: 6. CDR1 is DFQATT and CDR2 is SNEGSKA in the germline V gene (reference sequence). In nucleotides, the CDR3 is TGCAGTGCCCCCTTGCGGGGGGCGAACACCGGGGAGCTGTTTTTT. It codes for CSAPLRGANTGELFF.

This rearrangement joins TRBV27 to TRBJ1-5; 10 positions agree with TRBD1. This CDR3 comprises 14 residues. The V and J ends lost 6 bases and 5 bases, in that order; junction bases with no gene match: 4. CDR1 and CDR2 (germline): MNHEY, SMNVEV (reference sequence). Here the CDR3 reads CASSQDRGDQPQHF. The DNA for the CDR3 is TGTGCCAGCAGCCAGGACAGGGGGGATCAGCCCCAGCATTTT.

This chain uses TRBV30 with TRBJ2-5, with D possibly matching TRBD1 (7 bases). Deletions cut 8 bases from V and 4 bases from J, with 14 bases between. The CDR3 totals 12 residues. Germline assignment: CDR1 GTSNPN and CDR2 SVGIG (reference sequence). CDR3: CAGGDSSETQYF. The CDR3 DNA sequence: TGTGCCGGAGGGGACAGCTCAGAGACCCAGTACTTC.

The chain has TRBV2 and TRBJ2-3, with 11 bases fitting TRBD2. The length of the CDR3 is 16 residues. CDR1 and CDR2 (germline): SNHLY, FYNNEI. Trimming took 3 bases from V and 1 from J; bases not matched to a gene: 3. The CDR3 here is CASSETSGVRTDTQYF. In DNA form, the CDR3 reads TGTGCCAGCAGTGAGACTAGCGGGGTACGCACAGATACGCAGTATTTT.

This clonotype was counted ten times or more. J is TRBJ2-7 and V is TRBV4-2; either TRBD1 or TRBD2 may fit D (6 bases each). CDR1 is LGHNA, CDR2 YNFKEQ, per germline. V dropped 0 bases and J dropped 1 base, with 13 bases sitting between them. The CDR3 covers 16 residues. CDR3 nucleotides: TGTGCCAGCAGCCAAGATGGGGGGACACGATCCTACGAGCAGTACTTC. Its translation: CASSQDGGTRSYEQYF.